This is a list of T cell receptor beta chains from one sample in a study of radiotherapy plus CTLA-4 blockade in lung cancer. Method: immunoSEQ multiplex PCR; TCRdb's copy keeps in-frame clones and lacks some. The sample includes about 88,000 clones, roughly 78% of them seen just once. Sequencing used peripheral blood, obtained from a patient treated with radiotherapy plus ipilimumab. Source of these receptors: a human donor with non-small cell lung cancer that progressed on radiotherapy plus ipilimumab. CDR3s include the opening cysteine and the closing phenylalanine or tryptophan. D genes are given only for firm matches. Rows give clone size only sometimes, using once, few, many, or a class for an expanded clone.

CDR3 protein	CDR3 DNA	V gene	J gene	clone size	D gene
CASSPPGRDEETQYF	TGCGCCAGCAGTCCCCCGGGGAGGGACGAAGAGACCCAGTACTTC	TRBV4-1	TRBJ2-5	NA	TRBD2
CASSHGTGVDGYTF	TGTGCCAGCAGTCACGGGACAGGGGTAGATGGCTACACCTTC	TRBV6-5	TRBJ1-2	NA	TRBD1
CASSIVTHPRETQYF	TGTGCCAGTAGTATAGTGACGCACCCGCGGGAGACCCAGTACTTC	TRBV19	TRBJ2-5	NA	NA
CASSNPPGTDTQYF	TGTGCCAGTAGTAATCCCCCGGGGACAGATACGCAGTATTTT	TRBV19	TRBJ2-3	NA	NA
CSLRDRGSNEQFF	TGCAGCCTCCGGGACAGGGGGAGCAATGAGCAGTTCTTC	TRBV29-1	TRBJ2-1	NA	TRBD1
CASSVREDTQYF	TGTGCCAGCAGTGTCAGGGAAGATACGCAGTATTTT	TRBV2	TRBJ2-3	NA	NA
CSGKTGTMNTEAFF	TGCAGTGGAAAGACAGGGACGATGAACACTGAAGCTTTCTTT	TRBV29-1	TRBJ1-1	NA	TRBD1
CASRGDRVGMNTEAFF	TGTGCCAGCAGGGGGGACAGGGTGGGGATGAACACTGAAGCTTTCTTT	TRBV28	TRBJ1-1	NA	TRBD1
CASSYWEGTGDQPQHF	TGTGCCAGCAGTTACTGGGAAGGGACTGGAGATCAGCCCCAGCATTTT	TRBV6-6	TRBJ1-5	NA	NA
CASSSGAGNTEAFF	TGTGCCAGCAGTTCCGGGGCAGGGAACACTGAAGCTTTCTTT	TRBV6-1	TRBJ1-1	NA	NA
CASSQRTSGGPGADTQYF	TGCGCCAGCAGCCAGAGGACTAGCGGGGGGCCAGGCGCAGATACGCAGTATTTT	TRBV4-1	TRBJ2-3	NA	TRBD2
CSTSGIGTDTQYF	TGCAGCACCAGCGGGATAGGCACAGATACGCAGTATTTT	TRBV29-1	TRBJ2-3	NA	TRBD2
CASSFPGEETQYF	TGTGCCAGCAGCTTTCCGGGGGAAGAGACCCAGTACTTC	TRBV5-5	TRBJ2-5	NA	NA
CASSAWLAGVYTNTGELFF	TGTGCCAGCAGTGCTTGGCTAGCGGGAGTATATACTAACACCGGGGAGCTGTTTTTT	TRBV6-1	TRBJ2-2	NA	TRBD2
CASSLAAGQETQYF	TGTGCCAGCAGCTTAGCCGCAGGGCAAGAGACCCAGTACTTC	TRBV7-7	TRBJ2-5	NA	NA
CASEEPSSYQETQYF	TGTGCCAGCGAAGAACCCTCTTCGTACCAAGAGACCCAGTACTTC	TRBV28	TRBJ2-5	NA	NA
CASSGQANTGELFF	TGTGCCAGCTCGGGACAGGCGAACACCGGGGAGCTGTTTTTT	TRBV6-4	TRBJ2-2	NA	TRBD1
CASSYTIPQETQYF	TGCGCCAGCAGCTACACTATACCTCAAGAGACCCAGTACTTC	TRBV5-1	TRBJ2-5	NA	NA
CASSADGRSPEAFF	TGCGCCAGCAGTGCGGACGGTAGGAGCCCTGAAGCTTTCTTT	TRBV10-1	TRBJ1-1	NA	NA
CASSVGHAQHWELFF	TGTGCCAGCAGCGTAGGACATGCCCAACACTGGGAGCTGTTTTTT	TRBV9	TRBJ2-2	NA	NA
CASSLAAGPTEAFF	TGTGCCAGCAGCTTGGCCGCGGGGCCCACTGAAGCTTTCTTT	TRBV5-5	TRBJ1-1	NA	NA
CASSLGQSDGYTF	TGTGCCAGCAGCTTAGGACAGTCCGACGGCTACACCTTC	TRBV7-9	TRBJ1-2	few	NA
CASSLASGTGYGYTF	TGTGCCAGCAGCTTGGCCTCCGGGACGGGCTATGGCTACACCTTC	TRBV11-2	TRBJ1-2	few	NA
CASSQHSQNEKLFF	TGTGCCAGCAGCCAGCACAGTCAGAATGAAAAACTGTTTTTT	TRBV4-2	TRBJ1-4	few	NA
CASSVELRGLGDTQYF	TGTGCCAGCAGCGTAGAGCTCCGGGGGTTGGGAGATACGCAGTATTTT	TRBV9	TRBJ2-3	NA	NA
CASRPRDAHTAAFF	TGTGCCAGCAGACCTCGGGATGCCCATACTGCAGCTTTCTTT	TRBV5-8	TRBJ1-1	once	NA
CATGRDLSSGNTIYF	TGTGCCACCGGCAGAGATCTCAGCTCTGGAAACACCATATATTTT	TRBV15	TRBJ1-3	once	NA
CASSLSADRARLTQYF	TGTGCCAGCAGCTTATCAGCGGACAGAGCAAGATTGACCCAGTACTTC	TRBV7-9	TRBJ2-5	NA	NA
CASSPRTSGSGEQYF	TGTGCCAGCAGCCCGAGGACTAGCGGGAGCGGCGAGCAGTACTTC	TRBV7-3	TRBJ2-7	NA	TRBD2
CASSAHRVPTGELFF	TGTGCCAGCAGCGCACACAGGGTCCCCACCGGGGAGCTGTTTTTT	TRBV9	TRBJ2-2	NA	NA
CASSREGGMNTEAFF	TGTGCCAGCAGCCGTGAGGGGGGAATGAACACTGAAGCTTTCTTT	TRBV7-9	TRBJ1-1	once	NA
CASSGTRAYQETQYF	TGTGCCAGCAGTGGGACTAGGGCGTACCAAGAGACCCAGTACTTC	TRBV6-5	TRBJ2-5	NA	TRBD2
CASSYQRQGTQPQHF	TGTGCCAGCAGTTACCAACGACAGGGTACTCAGCCCCAGCATTTT	TRBV6-5	TRBJ1-5	NA	TRBD1
CASSEGSWAAVYEQYF	TGTGCCAGCAGTGAAGGGTCATGGGCGGCCGTGTACGAGCAGTACTTC	TRBV6-1	TRBJ2-7	NA	NA
CASSTHRWPQEQFF	TGTGCCAGCAGCACCCATCGGTGGCCCCAGGAGCAGTTCTTC	TRBV7-9	TRBJ2-1	NA	NA
CASSLHGGGASTDTQYF	TGCGCCAGCAGCCTCCATGGGGGCGGGGCTAGCACAGATACGCAGTATTTT	TRBV4-1	TRBJ2-3	NA	NA